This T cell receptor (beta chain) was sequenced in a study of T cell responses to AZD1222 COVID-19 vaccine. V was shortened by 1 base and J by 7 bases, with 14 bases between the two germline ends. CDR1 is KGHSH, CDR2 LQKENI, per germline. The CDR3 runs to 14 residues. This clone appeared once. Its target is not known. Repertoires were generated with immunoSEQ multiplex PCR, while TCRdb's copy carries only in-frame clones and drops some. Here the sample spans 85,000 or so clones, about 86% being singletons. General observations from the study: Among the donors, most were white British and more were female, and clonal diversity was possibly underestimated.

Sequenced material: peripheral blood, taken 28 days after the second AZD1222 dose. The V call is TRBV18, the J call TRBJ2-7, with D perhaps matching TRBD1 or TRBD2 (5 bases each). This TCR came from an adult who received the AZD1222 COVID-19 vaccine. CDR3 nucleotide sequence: TGTGCCAGCTCACCACTCGGGACGTCGGGGGAGCAGTACTTC. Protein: CASSPLGTSGEQYF.